One sample yielded the 16 T cell receptor beta chains listed below, sequenced in a study of human T cells and chemical hapten exposure. Specified time point: pre-sensitization, week 0. Treatment reported: therapeutic diphenylcyclopropenone sensitization with weekly scalp DPC. TCRdb re-called the RACE reads through MiXCR, storing one row per CDR3 protein. The sample lists about 74,000 distinct CDR3 sequences; 12% to 15% were seen once. The sequencing used whole blood, collected in connection with sensitization to the hapten diphenylcyclopropenone (DPC). The receptors originated from a woman aged 50 to 60 with alopecia areata. Some clones in this sample may be carry-over from other donors' samples.

The genes are TRBV21-1 and TRBJ2-7; the D call TRBD2 from the table was never checked on the DNA. TRBV21-1 is assigned pseudogene status. The CDR3 sequence is 17 residues long. The CDR3 DNA reads as TGTGCCAGCAGCCAATCGACTGGAGGGGATAGCTCCTACGAGCAGTACTTC. Translation: CASSQSTGGDSSYEQYF.

The table lists this clonotype with many counts. The V and J genes are TRBV5-1 and TRBJ1-2; D ambiguous. There are 13 residues in the CDR3. Germline V CDR1 and CDR2: SGHRS, YFSETQ. Trimming shortened V by 6 bases and J by 3 bases, and 12 bases separated the two germline ends. In DNA, the CDR3 is TGCGCCAGCAAGGAAACGGTGGACTATGGCTACACCTTC. Its translation: CASKETVDYGYTF.

This clonotype occurred once. Possible read error: a much larger clone is one base away. The J gene is TRBJ2-7, the V gene TRBV11-2; 8 bases are shared with TRBD1. From germline, CDR1 is SGHAT and CDR2 FQNNGV. Trimming at V came to 5 bases and at J to 3 bases, leaving 3 bases not matched to a gene. CDR3 length: 13 residues. The CDR3 DNA reads TGTGCCAGCAGCCGGGACAGGATCTACGAGCAGTACTTC. This gives the protein CASSRDRIYEQYF. Based on the CDR3 plus reference TRBV11-2 and TRBJ2-7, the full variable domain is EAGVAQSPRYKIIEKRQSVAFWCNPISGHATLYWYQQILGQGPKLLIQFQNNGVVDDSQLPKDRFSAERLKGVDSTLKIQPAKLEDSAVYLCASSRDRIYEQYFGPGTRLTVT.

The CDR3 DNA sequence: TGCGCCAGCAGCTACGGACTAGCGGGGCCCTACGAGCAGTACTTC. Residues: CASSYGLAGPYEQYF. This chain joins TRBV5-1 and TRBJ2-7; 12 bases match TRBD2. The CDR3 sequence is 15 residues long. Germline CDR1 reads SGHRS; CDR2 reads YFSETQ. J was trimmed by 2 bases and V by 3 bases; bases with no gene match: 3.

The gene calls are TRBV29-1 and TRBJ2-7; D gene uncertain. The CDR3 spans 11 residues. The V gene lost 4 bases and the J gene lost 3 bases, with 7 bases spanning the gap. Germline CDR1 SQVTM, CDR2 ANQGSEA. CDR3 sequence reads: CSVASLYEQYF. DNA for the CDR3: TGCAGCGTTGCCAGCCTCTACGAGCAGTACTTC.

The table lists this clonotype with a count of one. As DNA, the CDR3 is TGTGCCAGCAGCTTCGGGGGCATTCAGCCCCAGCATTTT. It specifies CASSFGGIQPQHF. The chain links TRBV7-8 to TRBJ1-5, with D maybe TRBD1 (6 bases). CDR1 and CDR2 from the germline V gene are SGHVS and FQNEAQ. Trimming took 3 bases from V and 6 from J, leaving 9 bases between them. The CDR3 is 13 residues long.

The CDR3 DNA sequence: TGTGCCAGCAGCTTAGCGATGAAGGGCAATTCACCCCTCCACTTT. This codes for CASSLAMKGNSPLHF. This chain connects TRBV7-2 to TRBJ1-6; D gene uncertain. The germline CDR1 and CDR2 sequences are SGHTA and FQGNSA. The CDR3 length is 15 residues. Trimming took off 0 bases at V and 7 bases at J, with 10 bases between the two ends. Combining the CDR3 with reference TRBV7-2 and TRBJ1-6 gives the whole variable domain GAGVSQSPSNKVTEKGKDVELRCDPISGHTALYWYRQSLGQGLEFLIYFQGNSAPDKSGLPSDRFSAERTGGSVSTLTIQRTQQEDSAVYLCASSLAMKGNSPLHFGNGTRLTVT.

This clonotype showed up just a few times. The chain employs TRBV12-3 or TRBV12-4 and TRBJ2-3; the match to TRBD2 covers 13 bases. The ends lost 3 bases at V and 3 bases at J; junction bases unmatched: 3. The CDR3 sequence is 16 residues long. The CDR3 sequence is CASSFSGLAGTDTQYF. In DNA form, the CDR3 reads TGTGCCAGCAGTTTCTCGGGACTAGCGGGGACAGATACGCAGTATTTT.

In its sample, this clonotype was seen a few times. The rearrangement links TRBV7-9 to TRBJ2-2; D perhaps matches TRBD1 (6 bases). CDR1 and CDR2 (germline): SEHNR, FQNEAQ (reference sequence). V shed 5 bases and J shed 5 bases, with 9 bases lying between them. There are 13 residues in the CDR3. CDR3 bases: TGTGCCAGCAGCATTACAGGGACCGGGGAGCTGTTTTTT. Amino acid sequence: CASSITGTGELFF.

V and J are TRBV20-1 and TRBJ1-1; D might be TRBD1 (6 bases). The germline V and J ends were trimmed by 6 bases and 1 base, with 15 bases remaining between them. Per germline, CDR1 DFQATT and CDR2 SNEGSKA (reference sequence). The CDR3 contains 14 residues. Here the CDR3 DNA reads TGCAGTGCCAGGGTCGTGGGGGCGAACACTGAAGCTTTCTTT. It is translated as CSARVVGANTEAFF.

This clonotype appeared many times. The chain links TRBV7-8 to TRBJ2-1; D may be TRBD1 (6 bases). The CDR3 loop spans 15 amino acids. With 5 bases removed from V and 2 bases from J, the gap between germline ends came to 13 bases. In germline, CDR1 is SGHVS, CDR2 FQNEAQ. The CDR3 nucleotides read TGTGCCAGCAGCCCTGAGGACAGTACCTACAATGAGCAGTTCTTC. Translation: CASSPEDSTYNEQFF. Complete variable domain (other parts from reference TRBV7-8 and TRBJ2-1): GAGVSQSPRYKVAKRGQDVALRCDPISGHVSLFWYQQALGQGPEFLTYFQNEAQLDKSGLPSDRFFAERPEGSVSTLKIQRTQQEDSAVYLCASSPEDSTYNEQFFGPGTRLTVL.

This rearrangement joins TRBV6-5 to TRBJ1-4; perhaps TRBD1 as D (5 bases). V dropped 8 bases and J dropped 8 bases, with 12 bases sitting between them. This CDR3 is built from 12 residues. Germline CDR1 reads MNHEY; CDR2 reads SVGAGI. CDR3 sequence reads: CASGGFREKLFF. CDR3 in DNA: TGTGCCAGCGGGGGTTTTCGGGAAAAACTGTTTTTT.

This clonotype occurred a few times. The chain recombines TRBV6-5 with TRBJ2-1; 7 bases agree with TRBD1. This CDR3 has 13 residues. Germline V CDR1 and CDR2: MNHEY, SVGAGI. V lost 9 bases and J lost 6; bases outside the gene matches: 8. CDR3 sequence: CASTTGVFNEQFF. CDR3 in DNA: TGTGCCAGTACTACAGGGGTGTTCAATGAGCAGTTCTTC.

This clonotype showed up just a few times. This chain uses TRBV10-1 with TRBJ2-3; 7 nucleotides line up with TRBD1. Trimming took 5 bases from V and 2 from J; bases not matched to a gene: 4. The germline V gene encodes CDR1 WNHNN and CDR2 SYGVQD (reference sequence). This CDR3 is built from 14 residues. CDR3 coding DNA: TGCGCCAGCAGTCCCGGGACAGCCACAGATACGCAGTATTTT. Translating gives CASSPGTATDTQYF.

The chain links TRBV5-8 to TRBJ2-1, with TRBD1 identical over 7 bases. This CDR3 has 17 residues. From germline, CDR1 is SGHTS and CDR2 YDEGEE. The V segment lost 6 bases and the J segment 2 bases; nucleotides outside the gene matches: 14. The CDR3 nucleotides read TGTGCCAGCACCACTCTCGGCTCAGGGGGAACCTACAATGAGCAGTTCTTC. Amino acid sequence: CASTTLGSGGTYNEQFF.

V usage is TRBV16 and J usage is TRBJ1-1, with a possible D match to TRBD1 (6 bases). The length of the CDR3 is 16 residues. The V gene's germline CDR1 is KGHSY and CDR2 FQNENV. Trimming removed 2 bases at V and 1 base at J, with 14 bases between. The CDR3 is CASSQRGAGRNTEAFF. The CDR3, as DNA: TGTGCCAGCAGCCAACGGGGGGCCGGGAGGAACACTGAAGCTTTCTTT.